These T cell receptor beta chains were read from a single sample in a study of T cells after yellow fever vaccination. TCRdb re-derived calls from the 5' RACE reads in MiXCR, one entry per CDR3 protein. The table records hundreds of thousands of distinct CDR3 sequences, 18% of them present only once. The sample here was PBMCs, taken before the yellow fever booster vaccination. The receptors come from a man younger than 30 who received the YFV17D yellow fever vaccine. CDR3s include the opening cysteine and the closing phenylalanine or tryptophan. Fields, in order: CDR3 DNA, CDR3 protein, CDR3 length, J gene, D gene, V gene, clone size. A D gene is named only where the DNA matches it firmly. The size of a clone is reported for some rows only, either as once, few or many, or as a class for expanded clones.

CDR3nt: TGTGCCAGCAGTGATGGGGGGGAGGGCCATGAGCAGTTCTTC; CDR3aa: CASSDGGEGHEQFF; len: 14; j_gene: TRBJ2-1; d_gene: TRBD2; v_gene: TRBV6-4; abundance: many
CDR3nt: TGTGCCAGCAGTTTTGATGTTTCGGGCAATCAGCCCCAGCATTTT; CDR3aa: CASSFDVSGNQPQHF; len: 15; j_gene: TRBJ1-5; d_gene: -; v_gene: TRBV27; abundance: -
CDR3nt: TGTGCCAGCAGTTCCCAGGCAGGGATAGAGACCCAGTACTTC; CDR3aa: CASSSQAGIETQYF; len: 14; j_gene: TRBJ2-5; d_gene: -; v_gene: TRBV12-3/TRBV12-4; abundance: -
CDR3nt: TGTGCCAGCAGTTTGGGGAGGGAACGCGGCTACACCTTC; CDR3aa: CASSLGRERGYTF; len: 13; j_gene: TRBJ1-2; d_gene: -; v_gene: TRBV27; abundance: -
CDR3nt: TGTGCCAGCAGCTTAGCGTTCTCGAGGCCCGGGATCTCCTACGAGCAGTACTTC; CDR3aa: CASSLAFSRPGISYEQYF; len: 18; j_gene: TRBJ2-7; d_gene: -; v_gene: TRBV7-2; abundance: -
CDR3nt: TGCAGCGTCCGGGACGGCGGGAGCAATCAGCCCCAGCATTTT; CDR3aa: CSVRDGGSNQPQHF; len: 14; j_gene: TRBJ1-5; d_gene: -; v_gene: TRBV29-1; abundance: few
CDR3nt: TGTGCCAGCAGCTTTTCTAGCGGGGGGGCCTACAATGAGCAGTTCTTC; CDR3aa: CASSFSSGGAYNEQFF; len: 16; j_gene: TRBJ2-1; d_gene: TRBD2; v_gene: TRBV5-6; abundance: few
CDR3nt: TGTGCCAGCAGTAGGGGGTGGCCCCACGAGCAGTACTTC; CDR3aa: CASSRGWPHEQYF; len: 13; j_gene: TRBJ2-7; d_gene: -; v_gene: TRBV12-3/TRBV12-4; abundance: few
CDR3nt: TGCGCCAGCAGTCCTCCGGGACAGGGGGCTGAGGGGGAATACAATGAGCAGTTCTTC; CDR3aa: CASSPPGQGAEGEYNEQFF; len: 19; j_gene: TRBJ2-1; d_gene: TRBD1; v_gene: TRBV5-1; abundance: few
CDR3nt: TGTGCCAGCTCACCCGGACAGAGGGTTAGCGATGAGCAGTTCTTC; CDR3aa: CASSPGQRVSDEQFF; len: 15; j_gene: TRBJ2-1; d_gene: -; v_gene: TRBV18; abundance: few
CDR3nt: TGTGCCAGCACTCCCCCAGGGAGTAATCAGCCCCAGCATTTT; CDR3aa: CASTPPGSNQPQHF; len: 14; j_gene: TRBJ1-5; d_gene: -; v_gene: TRBV6-2/TRBV6-3; abundance: few
CDR3nt: TGCGCCAGCAGCTTTTGGGAAAATGAGCAGTTCTTC; CDR3aa: CASSFWENEQFF; len: 12; j_gene: TRBJ2-1; d_gene: -; v_gene: TRBV5-1; abundance: -
CDR3nt: TGCGCCAGCAGCCGTCGGACAGGGGGAAGTACCGGGGAGCTGTTTTTT; CDR3aa: CASSRRTGGSTGELFF; len: 16; j_gene: TRBJ2-2; d_gene: TRBD1; v_gene: TRBV4-3; abundance: -